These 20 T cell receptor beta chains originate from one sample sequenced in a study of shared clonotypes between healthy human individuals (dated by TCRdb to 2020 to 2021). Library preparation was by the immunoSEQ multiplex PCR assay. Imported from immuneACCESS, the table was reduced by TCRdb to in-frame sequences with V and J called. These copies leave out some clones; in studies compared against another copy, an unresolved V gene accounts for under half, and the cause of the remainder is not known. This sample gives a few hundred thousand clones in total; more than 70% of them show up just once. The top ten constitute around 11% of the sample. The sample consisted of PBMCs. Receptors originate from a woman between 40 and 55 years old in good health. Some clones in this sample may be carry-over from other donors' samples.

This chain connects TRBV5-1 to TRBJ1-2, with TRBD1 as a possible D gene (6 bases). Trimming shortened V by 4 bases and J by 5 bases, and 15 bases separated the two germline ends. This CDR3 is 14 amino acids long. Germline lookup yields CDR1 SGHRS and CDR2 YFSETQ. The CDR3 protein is CASSDYRVGYGYTF. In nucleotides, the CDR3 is TGCGCCAGCAGCGATTACAGGGTCGGGTATGGCTACACCTTC.

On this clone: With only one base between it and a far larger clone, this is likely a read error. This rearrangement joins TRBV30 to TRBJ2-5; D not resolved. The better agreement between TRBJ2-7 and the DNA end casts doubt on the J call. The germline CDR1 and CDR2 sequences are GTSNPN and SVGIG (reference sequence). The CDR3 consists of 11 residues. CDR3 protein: CARTAGYEQYF. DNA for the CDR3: TGTGCCCGGACGGCCGGTTACGAGCAGTACTTC.

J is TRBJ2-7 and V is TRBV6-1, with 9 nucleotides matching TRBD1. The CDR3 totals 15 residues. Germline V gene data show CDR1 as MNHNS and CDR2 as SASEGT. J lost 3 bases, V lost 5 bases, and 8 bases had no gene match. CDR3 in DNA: TGTGCCAGCAGTACGACCGGGACAGGGATCTACGAGCAGTACTTC. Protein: CASSTTGTGIYEQYF.

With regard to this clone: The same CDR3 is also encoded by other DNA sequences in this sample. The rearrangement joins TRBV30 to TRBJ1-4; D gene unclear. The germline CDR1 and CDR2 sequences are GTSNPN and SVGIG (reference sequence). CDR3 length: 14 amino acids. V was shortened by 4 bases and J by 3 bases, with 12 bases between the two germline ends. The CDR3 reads CAWNSGRPNEKLFF. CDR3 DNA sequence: TGTGCCTGGAACAGCGGCAGGCCTAATGAAAAACTGTTTTTT.

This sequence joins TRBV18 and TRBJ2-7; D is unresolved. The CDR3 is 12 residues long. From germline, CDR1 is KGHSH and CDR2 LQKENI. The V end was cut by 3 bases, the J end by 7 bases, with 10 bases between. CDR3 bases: TGTGCCAGCTCACCGGACGCCCCAGAGCAGTACTTC. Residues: CASSPDAPEQYF.

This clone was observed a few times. The CDR3 DNA is TGTGCCAGTAGTATAGGGGACCTTGTCGGGGCCCAGTACTTC. It translates to CASSIGDLVGAQYF. V is TRBV19 and J is TRBJ2-5, with D possibly called TRBD1 or TRBD2 (5 bases each). The CDR3 is 14 amino acids. Germline CDR1 is LNHDA and CDR2 is SQIVND (reference sequence). Trimming took off 1 base at V and 9 bases at J, with 15 bases between the two ends.

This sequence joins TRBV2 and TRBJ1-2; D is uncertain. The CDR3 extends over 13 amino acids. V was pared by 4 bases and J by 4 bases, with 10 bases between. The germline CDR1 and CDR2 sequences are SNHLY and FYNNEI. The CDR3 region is CASSASGVYGYTF. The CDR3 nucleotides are TGTGCCAGCAGTGCTTCTGGGGTCTATGGCTACACCTTC.

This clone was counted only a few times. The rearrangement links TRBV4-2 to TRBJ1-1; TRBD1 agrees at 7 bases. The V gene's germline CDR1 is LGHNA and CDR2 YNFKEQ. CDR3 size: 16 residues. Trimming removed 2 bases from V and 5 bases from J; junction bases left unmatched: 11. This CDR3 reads CASSQHIRQGGTEAFF. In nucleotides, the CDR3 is TGTGCCAGCAGCCAACACATCAGACAGGGAGGGACTGAAGCTTTCTTT.

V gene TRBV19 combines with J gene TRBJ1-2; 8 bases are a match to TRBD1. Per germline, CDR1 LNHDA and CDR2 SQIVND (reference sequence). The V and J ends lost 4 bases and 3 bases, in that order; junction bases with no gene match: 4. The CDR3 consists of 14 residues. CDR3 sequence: CASSTDREDYGYTF. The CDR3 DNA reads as TGTGCCAGTAGTACGGACAGGGAGGACTATGGCTACACCTTC.

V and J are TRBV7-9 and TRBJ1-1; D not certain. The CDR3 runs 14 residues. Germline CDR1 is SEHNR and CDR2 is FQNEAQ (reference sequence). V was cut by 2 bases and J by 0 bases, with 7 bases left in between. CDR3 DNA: TGTGCCAGCAGCTTAATCAGGATGAACACTGAAGCTTTCTTT. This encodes CASSLIRMNTEAFF.

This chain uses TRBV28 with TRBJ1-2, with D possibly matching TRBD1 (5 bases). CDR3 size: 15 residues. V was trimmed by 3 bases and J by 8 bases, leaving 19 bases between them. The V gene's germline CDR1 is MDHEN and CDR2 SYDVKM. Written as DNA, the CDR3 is TGTGCCAGCAGTTTCCCGGGACTTACATTCGGCGGCTACACCTTC. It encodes CASSFPGLTFGGYTF.

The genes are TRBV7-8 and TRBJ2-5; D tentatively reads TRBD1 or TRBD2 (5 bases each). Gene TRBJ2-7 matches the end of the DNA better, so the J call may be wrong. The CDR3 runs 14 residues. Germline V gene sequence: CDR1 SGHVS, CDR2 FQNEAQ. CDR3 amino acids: CASSSKRGGYEQYF. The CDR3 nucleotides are TGTGCCAGCAGCTCCAAGAGGGGTGGCTACGAGCAGTACTTC.

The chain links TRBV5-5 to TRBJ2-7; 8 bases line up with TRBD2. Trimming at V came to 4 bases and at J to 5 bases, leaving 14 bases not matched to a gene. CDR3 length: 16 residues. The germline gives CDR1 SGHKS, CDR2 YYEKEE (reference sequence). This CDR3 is CASSPLPGAGGDEQYF. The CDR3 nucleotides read TGTGCCAGCAGCCCCCTCCCGGGTGCGGGAGGCGACGAGCAGTACTTC.

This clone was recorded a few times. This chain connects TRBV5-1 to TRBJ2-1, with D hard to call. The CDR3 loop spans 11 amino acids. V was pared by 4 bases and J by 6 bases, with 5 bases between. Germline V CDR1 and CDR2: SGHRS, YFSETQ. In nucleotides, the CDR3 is TGCGCCAGCAGCCAAGTCAATGAGCAGTTCTTC. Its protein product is CASSQVNEQFF.

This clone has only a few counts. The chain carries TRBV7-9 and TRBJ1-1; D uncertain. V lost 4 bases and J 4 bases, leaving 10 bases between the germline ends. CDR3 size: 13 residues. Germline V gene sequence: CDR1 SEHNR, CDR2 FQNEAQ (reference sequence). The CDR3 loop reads CASSSPPGTEAFF. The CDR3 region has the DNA TGTGCCAGCAGCTCCCCCCCCGGCACTGAAGCTTTCTTT.

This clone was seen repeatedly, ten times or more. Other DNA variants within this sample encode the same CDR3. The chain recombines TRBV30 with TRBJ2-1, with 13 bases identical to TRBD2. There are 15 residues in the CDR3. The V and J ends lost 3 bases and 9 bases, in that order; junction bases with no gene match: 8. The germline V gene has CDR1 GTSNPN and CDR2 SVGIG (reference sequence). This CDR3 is CAWSGLAGVDSEQFF. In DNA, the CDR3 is TGTGCCTGGAGCGGACTAGCGGGAGTGGATAGTGAGCAGTTCTTC.

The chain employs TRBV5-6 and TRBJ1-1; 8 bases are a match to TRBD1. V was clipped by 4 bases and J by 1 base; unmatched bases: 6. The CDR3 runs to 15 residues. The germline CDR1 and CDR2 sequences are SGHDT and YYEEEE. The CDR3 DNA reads TGTGCCAGCAGCACGCAGGGGGCTACGAACACTGAAGCTTTCTTT. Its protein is CASSTQGATNTEAFF.

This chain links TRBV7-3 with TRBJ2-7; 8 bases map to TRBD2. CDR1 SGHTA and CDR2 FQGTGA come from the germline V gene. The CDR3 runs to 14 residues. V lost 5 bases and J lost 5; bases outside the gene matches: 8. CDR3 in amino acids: CASSATGLGNEQYF. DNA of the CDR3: TGTGCCAGCAGCGCCACGGGACTAGGGAACGAGCAGTACTTC.

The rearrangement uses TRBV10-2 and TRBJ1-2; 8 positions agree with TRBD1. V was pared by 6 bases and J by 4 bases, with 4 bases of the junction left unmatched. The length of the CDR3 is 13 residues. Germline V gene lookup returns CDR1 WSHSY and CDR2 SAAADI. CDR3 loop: CASSYQGAYGYTF. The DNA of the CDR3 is TGCGCCAGCAGCTACCAGGGGGCCTATGGCTACACCTTC.

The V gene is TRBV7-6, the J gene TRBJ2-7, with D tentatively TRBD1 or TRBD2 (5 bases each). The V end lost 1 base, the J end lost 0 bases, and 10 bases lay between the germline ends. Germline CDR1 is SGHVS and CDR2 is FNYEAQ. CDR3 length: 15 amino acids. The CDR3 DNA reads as TGTGCCAGCAGCTTAGTGGTGGGGACCTCCTACGAGCAGTACTTC. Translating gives CASSLVVGTSYEQYF.